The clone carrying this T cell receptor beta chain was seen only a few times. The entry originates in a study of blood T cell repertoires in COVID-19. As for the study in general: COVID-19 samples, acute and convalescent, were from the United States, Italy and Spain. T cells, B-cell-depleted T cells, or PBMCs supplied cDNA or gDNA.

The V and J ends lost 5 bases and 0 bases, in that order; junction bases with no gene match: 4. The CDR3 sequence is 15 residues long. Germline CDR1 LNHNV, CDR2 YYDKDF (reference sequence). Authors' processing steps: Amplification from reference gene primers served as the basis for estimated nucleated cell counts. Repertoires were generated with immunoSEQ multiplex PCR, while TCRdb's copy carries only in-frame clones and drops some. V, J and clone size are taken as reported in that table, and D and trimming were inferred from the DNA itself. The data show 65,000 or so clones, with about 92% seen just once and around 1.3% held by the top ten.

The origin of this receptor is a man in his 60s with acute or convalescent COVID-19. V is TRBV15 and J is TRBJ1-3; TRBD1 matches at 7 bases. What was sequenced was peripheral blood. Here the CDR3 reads CATSRRQGSGNTIYF. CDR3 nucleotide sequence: TGTGCCACCAGCCGTCGACAGGGCTCTGGAAACACCATATATTTT.